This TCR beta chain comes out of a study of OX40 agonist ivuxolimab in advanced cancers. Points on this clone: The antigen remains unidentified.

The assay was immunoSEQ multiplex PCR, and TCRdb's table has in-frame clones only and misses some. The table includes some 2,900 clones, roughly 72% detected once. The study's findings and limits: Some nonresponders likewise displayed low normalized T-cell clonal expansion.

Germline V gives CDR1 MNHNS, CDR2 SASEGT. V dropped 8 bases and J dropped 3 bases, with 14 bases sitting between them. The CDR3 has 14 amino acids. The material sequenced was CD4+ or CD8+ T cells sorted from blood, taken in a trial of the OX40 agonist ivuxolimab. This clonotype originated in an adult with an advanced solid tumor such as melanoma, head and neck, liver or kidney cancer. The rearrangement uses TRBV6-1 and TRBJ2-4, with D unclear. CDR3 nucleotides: TGTGCCAGCCCGAGTGGGAAAGGCAAAAACATTCAGTACTTC. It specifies CASPSGKGKNIQYF.